These 24 T cell receptor beta chains were sequenced from one sample in a study of Ad26.COV2.S vaccination and SARS-CoV-2 variants (dated by TCRdb to 2020 to 2023). Explained via the paper, the treatment or condition label denotes: over 15 received Ad26.COV2.S at low or high dose, single or two shots; about five received placebo; per-sample allocation not given. For vaccine and placebo recipients, the sequenced repertoires came from samples collected on day 63 after the first injection. Library preparation employed the immunoSEQ multiplex PCR assay. This is the immuneACCESS table as TCRdb keeps it, with only in-frame sequences that have V and J called. A part of the clones is gone; compared with another copy, unresolved V genes explain less than half, and the rest is unexplained. This sample has about 460,000 clones in its table, and roughly nine tenths of those were observed once. More than 1.5% of the sample lies in the top ten.

This specimen consisted of peripheral blood, obtained in a trial of Ad26.COV2.S vaccine versus placebo. Receptors originate from a person aged 18 to 65 who received the Ad26.COV2.S COVID-19 vaccine or a placebo.

This chain uses TRBV5-4 with TRBJ2-7; D tentatively reads TRBD1 or TRBD2 (6 bases each). Trimming stripped 2 bases from V and 2 bases from J, with 11 bases between. This CDR3 spans 14 amino acids. Looked up from germline, CDR1 is SGHNT and CDR2 is YYREEE (reference sequence). Here the CDR3 DNA reads TGTGCCAGCAGCTTTATGGGGGGCACCTACGAGCAGTACTTC. This codes for CASSFMGGTYEQYF.

The CDR3 is CASSQAHRGLAGRSSYNEQFF. Written as DNA, the CDR3 is TGTGCCAGCAGCCAAGCCCACCGGGGACTAGCGGGAAGGAGCTCCTACAATGAGCAGTTCTTC. The chain carries TRBV4-2 and TRBJ2-1; 13 bases map to TRBD2. CDR1 and CDR2 from the germline V gene are LGHNA and YNFKEQ. The V and J ends lost 1 base and 0 bases, in that order; junction bases with no gene match: 12. CDR3 length equals 21 residues.

This sequence joins TRBV5-1 and TRBJ2-5, with D unclear. The CDR3 is 13 amino acids. Germline CDR1 and CDR2: SGHRS and YFSETQ. V dropped 1 base and J dropped 4 bases, with 8 bases sitting between them. CDR3 residues: CASSLKFRETQYF. In nucleotides, the CDR3 is TGCGCCAGCAGCTTGAAGTTCCGAGAGACCCAGTACTTC.

For the CDR3, the DNA is TGTGCCAGCAGAACACGACAGATTAATACGGATACGCAGTATTTT. Protein sequence: CASRTRQINTDTQYF. The J gene is TRBJ2-3, the V gene TRBV6-6, with D possibly TRBD1 on 5 matching bases. The CDR3 runs to 15 residues. V was clipped by 6 bases and J by 6 bases, with 19 bases between them. Germline V gene data show CDR1 as MNHNY and CDR2 as SVGAGI (reference sequence).

The chain carries TRBV7-9 and TRBJ2-1, with D unresolved. Germline V gene sequence: CDR1 SEHNR, CDR2 FQNEAQ (reference sequence). Deletions cut 2 bases from V and 5 bases from J, with 4 bases between. The CDR3 is 12 amino acids. The CDR3 protein is CASSLTNNEQFF. The CDR3 DNA sequence: TGTGCCAGCAGCTTAACTAACAATGAGCAGTTCTTC.

The chain joins TRBV24-1 to TRBJ2-2; weak D call: TRBD2 (6 bases). V was clipped by 9 bases and J by 5 bases, with 6 bases between them. Per the germline V gene, CDR1 is KGHDR and CDR2 is SFDVKD. The CDR3 sequence is 11 residues long. The CDR3 here is CATGGTGELFF. In DNA, the CDR3 is TGTGCCACCGGGGGGACCGGGGAGCTGTTTTTT.

V and J are TRBV30 and TRBJ1-5, with 7 bases fitting TRBD1. CDR1 is GTSNPN and CDR2 is SVGIG in the germline V gene (reference sequence). With 1 base clipped from V and 6 bases from J, the junction kept 3 bases outside the gene matches. CDR3 size: 13 residues. The DNA for the CDR3 is TGTGCCTGGAGTGGACAGGGCGCTCAGCCCCAGCATTTT. Translated, it gives CAWSGQGAQPQHF.

This clone was counted only a few times. The chain couples TRBV7-8 to TRBJ2-2; perhaps D is TRBD1 or TRBD2 (5 bases each). V was clipped by 8 bases and J by 1 base, with 11 bases between them. CDR1 is SGHVS and CDR2 is FQNEAQ in the germline V gene. CDR3 size: 14 residues. DNA of the CDR3: TGTGCCAGCCAGTATGGGGGGAACACCGGGGAGCTGTTTTTT. It yields the protein CASQYGGNTGELFF.

The rearrangement joins TRBV5-4 to TRBJ1-6, with unresolved D. Between the trimmed V and J ends, which lost 0 bases and 13 bases, there was a span of 8 bases. The CDR3 consists of 12 residues. The V gene's germline CDR1 is SGHNT and CDR2 YYREEE (reference sequence). The CDR3 region has the DNA TGTGCCAGCAGCTTGGAGCATGGTCCCCTCCACTTT. It yields the protein CASSLEHGPLHF.

This chain joins TRBV19 and TRBJ1-5; tentatively, D is TRBD1 (5 bases). The germline V gene encodes CDR1 LNHDA and CDR2 SQIVND (reference sequence). The V and J ends lost 6 bases and 2 bases respectively, with 14 bases between them. The CDR3 contains 15 residues. The CDR3 region has the DNA TGTGCCAGTAGAGATAGGGGTGGGGGCAATCAGCCCCAGCATTTT. Amino acids: CASRDRGGGNQPQHF.

In this sample, this clone turned up a few times. The chain combines TRBV4-1 with TRBJ1-5, with D possibly TRBD1 on 5 matching bases. Trimming shortened V by 7 bases and J by 7 bases, and 23 bases separated the two germline ends. The CDR3 is 16 amino acids. The germline gives CDR1 MGHRA, CDR2 YSYEKL. The CDR3 loop reads CASTARAGEVSQPQHF. DNA for the CDR3: TGCGCCAGCACCGCAAGGGCGGGGGAGGTTAGCCAGCCCCAGCATTTT.

The chain uses TRBV9 and TRBJ1-2; perhaps TRBD1 as D (5 bases). Per the germline V gene, CDR1 is SGDLS and CDR2 is YYNGEE. V was shortened by 4 bases and J by 7 bases, with 17 bases between the two germline ends. CDR3 length: 14 amino acids. As DNA, the CDR3 is TGTGCCAGCAGCATAACCTGGGGGGATAGTGGCTACACCTTC. Translating gives CASSITWGDSGYTF.

This sequence joins TRBV30 and TRBJ1-5; weak D call: TRBD1 (6 bases). Germline V gene sequence: CDR1 GTSNPN, CDR2 SVGIG (reference sequence). The germline V and J ends were trimmed by 5 bases and 2 bases, with 16 bases remaining between them. The CDR3 consists of 15 residues. As DNA, the CDR3 is TGTGCCTGGGATACACAGGGAAGAGGCAATCAGCCCCAGCATTTT. It translates to CAWDTQGRGNQPQHF.

This chain links TRBV2 with TRBJ2-5; weak D call: TRBD2 (6 bases). V dropped 4 bases and J dropped 5 bases, with 17 bases sitting between them. This CDR3 region has 15 residues. Germline loops: CDR1 SNHLY, CDR2 FYNNEI. CDR3 nucleotide sequence: TGTGCCAGCAGTGGGGGAAGGCTAGCGTTGGAGACCCAGTACTTC. This encodes CASSGGRLALETQYF.

This rearrangement joins TRBV19 to TRBJ1-4, with 10 nucleotides matching TRBD1. CDR3 length: 15 amino acids. Germline assignment: CDR1 LNHDA and CDR2 SQIVND (reference sequence). After removal of 5 bases from V and 7 bases from J, the junction contained 7 bases not matched to a gene. In DNA form, the CDR3 reads TGTGCCAGTAGTCCCCGACAGGGGGCGGGTGAAAAACTGTTTTTT. This encodes CASSPRQGAGEKLFF.

The chain employs TRBV5-1 and TRBJ2-5; 7 bases match TRBD2. The trim removed 0 bases at V and 6 bases at J, leaving 5 bases unmatched. The V gene's germline CDR1 is SGHRS and CDR2 YFSETQ. The CDR3 is 14 residues long. The CDR3 DNA reads TGCGCCAGCAGCTTGGGGCGGGAGATACAGACCCAGTACTTC. Its protein product is CASSLGREIQTQYF.

The gene calls are TRBV4-1 and TRBJ2-3; no firm D call. The V end was cut by 1 base, the J end by 5 bases, with 13 bases between. This CDR3 is 15 amino acids long. CDR1 is MGHRA and CDR2 is YSYEKL in the germline V gene. The CDR3 DNA follows: TGCGCCAGCAGCCAAGTTCCCCTAGTAAGAGATACGCAGTATTTT. Translating it yields CASSQVPLVRDTQYF.

The chain combines TRBV5-5 with TRBJ1-3; TRBD1 matches at 9 bases. This CDR3 comprises 15 residues. Looked up from germline, CDR1 is SGHKS and CDR2 is YYEKEE (reference sequence). The ends lost 2 bases at V and 4 bases at J; junction bases unmatched: 4. The CDR3 DNA sequence: TGTGCCAGCAGCTTTTCCGGGACAGGGGGAAACACCATATATTTT. Its protein is CASSFSGTGGNTIYF.

The chain recombines TRBV11-1 with TRBJ2-3; 9 bases agree with TRBD2. The germline V gene has CDR1 SGHAT and CDR2 FQDESV (reference sequence). CDR3 size: 16 residues. V shed 5 bases, J shed 1 base, and the junction held 7 bases outside the gene matches. CDR3 sequence (DNA): TGTGCCAGCAGCCACCCTAGCGGGGATGGCACAGATACGCAGTATTTT. Translated, it gives CASSHPSGDGTDTQYF.

V is TRBV6-5 and J is TRBJ1-1; TRBD1 matches 10 bases. With 5 bases clipped from V and 8 bases from J, the junction kept 8 bases outside the gene matches. The CDR3 runs 14 residues. Germline CDR1 and CDR2: MNHEY and SVGAGI. CDR3 in DNA: TGTGCCAGCAGTCCAGACAGGGGGCCCGTCGAAGCTTTCTTT. Protein sequence: CASSPDRGPVEAFF.

V and J are TRBV27 and TRBJ2-4; D perhaps matches TRBD1 (6 bases). The V gene's germline CDR1 is MNHEY and CDR2 SMNVEV (reference sequence). This CDR3 comprises 13 residues. Trimming removed 2 bases at V and 6 bases at J, with 8 bases between. The CDR3 reads CASSLQGSNIQYF. The CDR3 region has the DNA TGTGCCAGCAGTTTACAGGGGTCAAACATTCAGTACTTC.

The chain combines TRBV11-3 with TRBJ2-5; D is ambiguous. Between the trimmed V and J ends, which lost 5 bases and 1 base, there was a span of 11 bases. There are 14 residues in the CDR3. CDR1 is SGHNT and CDR2 is YENEEA in the germline V gene. CDR3 sequence: CASSIGPSQETQYF. In DNA, the CDR3 is TGTGCCAGCAGCATTGGACCGAGCCAAGAGACCCAGTACTTC.

V and J are TRBV7-9 and TRBJ1-2; D is perhaps TRBD1 (6 bases). Germline-derived CDR1 and CDR2 are SEHNR and FQNEAQ (reference sequence). The CDR3 covers 12 residues. The germline V and J ends were trimmed by 7 bases and 5 bases, with 11 bases remaining between them. The CDR3, as DNA: TGTGCCAGCACCATAGGGGGGTATGGCTACACCTTC. This gives the protein CASTIGGYGYTF.

This rearrangement joins TRBV6-6 to TRBJ2-2; the D gene is possibly TRBD2 (5 bases). Germline V gene lookup returns CDR1 MNHNY and CDR2 SVGAGI (reference sequence). CDR3 length: 14 residues. V was pared by 0 bases and J by 3 bases, with 5 bases between. The CDR3, as DNA: TGTGCCAGCAGTTACTCGAGGGACACCGGGGAGCTGTTTTTT. The encoded protein is CASSYSRDTGELFF.